The source of this T cell receptor (beta chain) is a study of neurological immune-mediated disorders. Points from the study as a whole: HTLV-1-associated myelopathy had the most TCR clonal expansion, while multiple sclerosis had the least, a level that fell below healthy controls. The multiple sclerosis repertoire cluster had no clinical or MRI correlate.

The V end was cut by 0 bases, the J end by 9 bases, with 18 bases between. Germline V CDR1 and CDR2: DFQATT, SNEGSKA (reference sequence). The CDR3 is made up of 15 amino acids. Every sequencing run generated in excess of 180 million TCR-beta sequences. These sequences covered 15-18 subjects. TCRdb called the 5' RACE reads again in MiXCR, with one record for every CDR3 protein. Altogether under 20,000 distinct CDR3 sequences are present, around 2.5% being singletons, with the ten largest covering less than 7%. This clonotype was found many times. The antigen is unknown. The sequence derives from a woman between 18 and 29 years old with multiple sclerosis. Sequenced input: PBMCs. V is TRBV20-1 and J is TRBJ2-1; D unclear. Here the CDR3 reads CSARDVGQLMGEQFF. CDR3 coding DNA: TGCAGTGCTAGAGATGTGGGTCAGCTGATGGGTGAGCAGTTCTTC.